Sequencing of this T cell receptor beta chain was carried out in a study of OX40 agonist ivuxolimab in advanced cancers. With V trimmed by 5 bases and J by 5 bases, 8 bases remained unmatched. The CDR3 has 15 amino acids. Looked up from germline, CDR1 is SGHAT and CDR2 is FQNNGV. Libraries were prepared by immunoSEQ multiplex PCR; TCRdb keeps only in-frame clonotypes and omits some of them. Of about 80,000 clones listed, more than 90% are singletons. The rearrangement uses TRBV11-2 and TRBJ2-7, with 11 bases matching TRBD2. Source: CD4+ or CD8+ T cells sorted from blood, taken in a trial of the OX40 agonist ivuxolimab. The TCR comes from an adult with an advanced solid tumor such as melanoma, head and neck, liver or kidney cancer. The chain's CDR3 is CASSTSGSASHEQYF. The CDR3 DNA is TGTGCCAGCAGCACTAGCGGGAGTGCGAGCCACGAGCAGTACTTC.